This T cell receptor beta chain was sequenced in a study of blood T cell repertoires in COVID-19 (dated by TCRdb to the early 2020s). For the wider study: Samples covering the acute and convalescent phases of COVID-19 were provided by collaborators in the United States, Italy and Spain. The material from the prospective study consisted of cDNA or gDNA derived from T cells, B-cell-depleted T cells, or PBMCs. Deeply sampled blood TCRbeta repertoires from subjects exposed to, actively infected with, or recovered from COVID-19 were included in the dataset. The repertoires were released in a freely available public database meant as a resource for research on the immune response to SARS-CoV-2. Samples came from the ongoing ImmuneRACE study (first 160 participants) plus 1,254 subjects from 6 global collaborators. Sample metadata almost always included a de-identified subject ID, COVID-19 status, age in years and sex. Where available, HLA class I and class II types were taken from metadata supplied by the sample provider and were not determined by assay-based typing. Results and caveats for the whole study, not just this receptor: The quantity of clinical and demographic metadata differed by source and by participant and was supplied without curation.

Collaborating institutions collected whole blood in K2EDTA tubes following their own protocols. For TCRbeta analysis, collaborators shipped samples as frozen whole blood, isolated PBMCs, or DNA extracted from either of those sample types. About this clone: The target of this receptor is not known. No per-base quality is available; no much larger clone lies one base away.

The immunoSEQ Assay, a bias-controlled multiplex PCR, was used to amplify TCRbeta CDR3 regions from genomic DNA. The paper's data handling went like this. The number of nucleated cells in each sample was estimated by amplification of reference gene primers within the assay. To quantify the absolute abundance of each unique TCRbeta CDR3 rearrangement, sequence reads were collapsed and filtered. For each sample, productive Simpson clonality was calculated as the square root of Simpson's diversity index across productive rearrangements. The immuneACCESS repertoire file appears here via TCRdb, limited to in-frame rearrangements. These files lack a portion of the clones; in checked studies, under half of the deficit traces to unresolved V genes, and the cause of the others is not known. V and J calls and clone size follow that table, whereas D and trimming were derived from the DNA. This sample has 200,000 to 250,000 clones in its table, and 84% of those were observed once. The ten largest account for 7.5% to 8% of the sample.

The sequencing input was peripheral blood. The sequence was obtained from a woman in her 50s with active or convalescent COVID-19.

In nucleotides, the sequence is TGTGCCAGCAGTTTCGACAGGGCCCCCTACGAGCAGTACTTC. Its translation reads: CASSFDRAPYEQYF. Recombination joined TRBV27 with TRBJ2-7, with TRBD1 identical over 7 junction bases. The germline V gene (reference sequence) sets CDR1 to MNHEY and CDR2 to SMNVEV. From V the trimming removes 3 bases and from J it removes 2 bases, while the gene matches leave 4 bases of the junction unaccounted for. From its cysteine to its phenylalanine, the CDR3 spans 14 amino acids. Only CDR3 DNA is held: 42 bases, read in frame from base 1.